This T cell receptor beta chain was sequenced for a study of blood T cells in healthy people across ages. Study-wide results and caveats: No conclusive comparison of naive versus antigen-experienced cells was possible with unsorted PBMCs.

Germline-derived CDR1 and CDR2 are MDHEN and SYDVKM. The ends were cut back, 8 bases at V and 5 bases at J, with 20 bases in the middle. The CDR3 length is 15 residues. Concerning this clonotype itself: Its target is unknown.

Together with a sample-barcoded 5' primer, a J-beta primer mix was included in a second PCR lasting about 6 to 12 cycles. TCRdb recomputed calls from the 5' RACE reads with MiXCR, one row per CDR3 protein. The sample consists of 1.5 million to 2 million distinct CDR3 sequences, roughly 32% of them appearing once. The TCR was taken from a woman aged 25 to 45 in good health. This chain connects TRBV28 to TRBJ2-3; D is unclear. Sequencing input: blood. CDR3 DNA: TGTGCCAGCGGTTCGGAGAACAGATTGGGAGATACGCAGTATTTT. Residues: CASGSENRLGDTQYF.